What follows are 21 T cell receptor beta chains derived from one specimen sequenced in a study of blood T cell repertoires in COVID-19 (TCRdb year 2020). Libraries were made using the immunoSEQ multiplex PCR assay. TCRdb provides this immuneACCESS table in a form limited to in-frame rearrangements. Some clones are lacking; in checked studies, under half of them reflect an unresolved V gene, and why the rest are absent is not known. Counted in this sample were 150,000 to 200,000 clones; around 80% of them appeared once. The ten largest clones represent roughly 17% of the sample. The sample comprised PBMCs or T cells enriched from blood (not recorded which). The receptors were gathered from a woman aged 45 to 65 with acute COVID-19.

The chain joins TRBV4-1 to TRBJ1-3; no clear D gene. CDR1 is MGHRA and CDR2 is YSYEKL in the germline V gene. V dropped 1 base and J dropped 0 bases, with 10 bases sitting between them. This CDR3 is 16 amino acids long. The CDR3 DNA reads as TGCGCCAGCAGCCAAGTCCCCGGGATCTCTGGAAACACCATATATTTT. This sequence encodes CASSQVPGISGNTIYF.

The chain employs TRBV7-2 and TRBJ2-5, with 9 positions matching TRBD2. The length of the CDR3 is 17 residues. V shed 6 bases, J shed 4 bases, and the junction held 15 bases outside the gene matches. Germline CDR1 is SGHTA and CDR2 is FQGNSA. CDR3 coding DNA: TGTGCCAGCAGAAAGGAAACCACCCCGGGACTAGCAGAGACCCAGTACTTC. Its translation is CASRKETTPGLAETQYF.

The V and J genes are TRBV5-1 and TRBJ2-3; 9 bases agree with TRBD2. Per the germline V gene, CDR1 is SGHRS and CDR2 is YFSETQ. This CDR3 has 19 residues. Unmatched junction bases numbered 14, after V lost 1 base and J lost 2 bases. The CDR3 reads CASSLLTRGGAYYTDTQYF. Here the CDR3 DNA reads TGCGCCAGCAGCTTGCTTACTCGCGGGGGGGCCTACTACACAGATACGCAGTATTTT.

This clone was observed a handful of times. The chain links TRBV18 to TRBJ1-2; 9 nucleotides match TRBD1. Trimming at V came to 0 bases and at J to 0 bases, leaving 2 bases not matched to a gene. The CDR3 is 16 amino acids. The germline V gene has CDR1 KGHSH and CDR2 LQKENI. This CDR3 reads CASSPPTGGSNYGYTF. CDR3 in DNA: TGTGCCAGCTCACCACCGACAGGGGGTTCTAACTATGGCTACACCTTC.

This rearrangement joins TRBV6-2 or TRBV6-3 to TRBJ2-1, with D tentatively TRBD1 (5 bases). CDR1 MNHEY and CDR2 SVGEGT come from the germline V gene. The CDR3 is 14 amino acids. Trimming took off 3 bases at V and 6 bases at J, with 12 bases between the two ends. In DNA form, the CDR3 reads TGTGCCAGCAGTTATTCAAGGGGTGGCAATGAGCAGTTCTTC. Encoded protein: CASSYSRGGNEQFF.

The rearrangement links TRBV28 to TRBJ1-1; D is unresolved. V was clipped by 8 bases and J by 10 bases, with 17 bases between them. Per germline, CDR1 MDHEN and CDR2 SYDVKM. The CDR3 is made up of 12 amino acids. The chain's CDR3 is CASQQQSHGAFF. The CDR3 DNA sequence: TGTGCCAGCCAACAGCAGAGTCATGGAGCTTTCTTT.

This chain joins TRBV6-1 and TRBJ1-6, with a tentative D call TRBD1 (6 bases). V was cut by 2 bases and J by 7 bases, with 9 bases left in between. The CDR3 length is 14 residues. Germline V gene data show CDR1 as MNHNS and CDR2 as SASEGT. The CDR3 sequence: CASSELDSNSPLHF. The DNA for the CDR3 is TGTGCCAGCAGTGAATTGGACAGCAATTCACCCCTCCACTTT.

The J gene is TRBJ1-1, the V gene TRBV18; 8 bases fit TRBD1. The CDR3 totals 14 residues. The germline CDR1 and CDR2 sequences are KGHSH and LQKENI. Trimming cost V 3 bases and J 8 bases; bases outside gene matches: 8. The CDR3 is CASSPGGQGWEAFF. As DNA, the CDR3 is TGTGCCAGCTCACCCGGCGGACAGGGATGGGAAGCTTTCTTT.

CDR3 sequence: CASGAAGGISNQPQHF. CDR3 DNA: TGCGCCAGCGGTGCGGCAGGGGGCATTAGCAATCAGCCCCAGCATTTT. The chain links TRBV4-1 to TRBJ1-5, with TRBD1 matching over 8 bases. The CDR3 is made up of 16 amino acids. Germline V gives CDR1 MGHRA, CDR2 YSYEKL. The J segment lost 0 bases and the V segment lost 8 bases, leaving 9 bases of the junction unmatched.

The V gene is TRBV9, the J gene TRBJ2-2, with TRBD2 matching 12 bases. The length of the CDR3 is 16 residues. Germline V lookup: CDR1 SGDLS, CDR2 YYNGEE. V shed 2 bases, J shed 6 bases, and the junction held 5 bases outside the gene matches. This chain's CDR3 is CASSVLAGGPPGELFF. The CDR3 nucleotides read TGTGCCAGCAGCGTTCTAGCGGGGGGGCCCCCCGGGGAGCTGTTTTTT.

The CDR3 coding sequence is TGCGCCAGCAGTGAGTCTTACCCCCGACAGTTTAGCAATCAGCCCCAGCATTTT. Its translation is CASSESYPRQFSNQPQHF. The rearrangement uses TRBV10-1 and TRBJ1-5, with D tentatively TRBD1 (5 bases). Germline V gene sequence: CDR1 WNHNN, CDR2 SYGVQD (reference sequence). Trimming cost V 0 bases and J 0 bases, with 15 bases left between them. This CDR3 is 18 amino acids long.

The chain uses TRBV27 and TRBJ2-5; 11 bases line up with TRBD2. Trimming removed 2 bases from V and 7 bases from J; junction bases left unmatched: 15. The V gene's germline CDR1 is MNHEY and CDR2 SMNVEV (reference sequence). There are 18 residues in the CDR3. The chain's CDR3 is CASSLDYTSGGDLWTQYF. Written as DNA, the CDR3 is TGTGCCAGCAGTTTAGATTACACTAGCGGGGGCGACCTTTGGACCCAGTACTTC.

This sequence joins TRBV19 and TRBJ1-1; 12 nucleotides line up with TRBD1. The CDR3 spans 14 residues. Looked up from germline, CDR1 is LNHDA and CDR2 is SQIVND (reference sequence). V was pared by 6 bases and J by 7 bases, with 6 bases of the junction left unmatched. CDR3 sequence: CASRGQGAGSEAFF. CDR3 sequence (DNA): TGTGCCAGTAGGGGACAGGGGGCAGGAAGTGAAGCTTTCTTT.

The rearrangement joins TRBV6-5 to TRBJ1-2; TRBD1 agrees at 11 bases. Trimming took 4 bases from V and 4 from J; bases not matched to a gene: 5. This CDR3 comprises 15 residues. Looked up from germline, CDR1 is MNHEY and CDR2 is SVGAGI. CDR3 region: CASSFRDRGFYGYTF. CDR3 in DNA: TGTGCCAGCAGTTTCCGGGACAGGGGGTTCTATGGCTACACCTTC.

CDR3 in amino acids: CAWGRGGGGEAFF. The CDR3 DNA reads as TGTGCCTGGGGTCGGGGGGGAGGAGGTGAAGCTTTCTTT. The rearrangement uses TRBV30 and TRBJ1-1; D perhaps matches TRBD1 (5 bases). Deletions cut 5 bases from V and 7 bases from J, with 17 bases between. The CDR3 runs to 13 residues. CDR1 and CDR2 from the germline V gene are GTSNPN and SVGIG (reference sequence).

The V and J genes are TRBV6-4 and TRBJ1-5; 7 bases map to TRBD1. The CDR3 spans 14 residues. V lost 3 bases and J lost 11; bases outside the gene matches: 10. Germline V gene lookup returns CDR1 MRHNA and CDR2 SNTAGT. The CDR3 coding sequence is TGTGCCAGCAGTGAGTCGACAACCGGGACAGCCCAGCATTTT. This encodes CASSESTTGTAQHF.

This clone was counted a single time. The chain has TRBV4-2 and TRBJ2-5; the D gene is possibly TRBD2 (5 bases). The CDR3 runs to 15 residues. The germline V gene has CDR1 LGHNA and CDR2 YNFKEQ. V lost 0 bases, J lost 5 bases, and 13 bases lay in between. This chain's CDR3 is CASSQDRTRSETQYF. The CDR3 DNA reads TGTGCCAGCAGCCAAGATCGGACTCGCTCGGAGACCCAGTACTTC.

A few counts support this clone. The chain combines TRBV19 with TRBJ1-5, with no clear D. The ends were cut back, 2 bases at V and 7 bases at J, with 9 bases in the middle. There are 13 residues in the CDR3. The germline CDR1 and CDR2 sequences are LNHDA and SQIVND (reference sequence). The CDR3 sequence is CASSIMAEQPQHF. Written as DNA, the CDR3 is TGTGCCAGTAGTATAATGGCGGAGCAGCCCCAGCATTTT.

The table lists this clone with a few counts. The chain recombines TRBV7-2 with TRBJ2-4, with a tentative D call TRBD2 (7 bases). Germline CDR1 SGHTA, CDR2 FQGNSA. V dropped 0 bases and J dropped 5 bases, with 14 bases sitting between them. This CDR3 contains 16 residues. CDR3 coding DNA: TGTGCCAGCAGCTTAGCGAACGTCGGGGGGCAAAACATTCAGTACTTC. Residues: CASSLANVGGQNIQYF.

This chain uses TRBV18 with TRBJ2-5; 9 nucleotides line up with TRBD2. Germline CDR1 reads KGHSH; CDR2 reads LQKENI. J was trimmed by 4 bases and V by 5 bases; bases with no gene match: 11. This CDR3 comprises 16 residues. The CDR3 DNA reads as TGTGCCAGCTCAATGACCGGGACTAGCAATCGAGAGACCCAGTACTTC. Translation: CASSMTGTSNRETQYF. The complete variable domain, with remaining parts taken from reference TRBV18 and TRBJ2-5, reads NAGVMQNPRHLVRRRGQEARLRCSPMKGHSHVYWYRQLPEEGLKFMVYLQKENIIDESGMPKERFSAEFPKEGPSILRIQQVVRGDSAAYFCASSMTGTSNRETQYFGPGTRLLVL.

The V and J genes are TRBV28 and TRBJ2-3; D is ambiguous. The CDR3 length is 15 residues. The V end was cut by 5 bases, the J end by 2 bases, with 14 bases between. Germline V gene data show CDR1 as MDHEN and CDR2 as SYDVKM. The CDR3 DNA is TGTGCCAGCAGTGCGTCCCGCCTCCTCACAGATACGCAGTATTTT. Protein product: CASSASRLLTDTQYF.